The clone carrying this T cell receptor beta chain was counted a few times. Antigen unknown. For Graves' hyperthyroidism to be stable, ophthalmopathy could not progress within 18 months. Patients were excluded for uncontrolled infection, other autoimmune disease, pregnancy or lactation. The data were obtained in a study of T cells in Graves' hyperthyroidism and ophthalmopathy. Study-wide results and caveats: Ophthalmopathy, as predicted by the model, came a median around 6.7 months after the prediction.

RNA transcripts gave rise to amplified TCR beta CDR3 regions. HTBI primers were the set used in a first-round RT-PCR of the TCR CDR3. TCRdb used MiXCR to reprocess the multiplex PCR reads, holding one entry per CDR3 protein. The sample holds some 200,000 distinct CDR3 sequences, approximately 17% seen once. The sequencing sample was made of blood. This clonotype was sampled from a man in his fifties or sixties with Graves' hyperthyroidism.

The CDR3 here is CASSLGRRDSYGYTF. The CDR3, as DNA: TGTGCCAGCAGCTTGGGGCGCCGGGACAGCTATGGCTACACCTTC. This chain uses TRBV5-4 with TRBJ1-2; 7 positions agree with TRBD1. Per the germline V gene, CDR1 is SGHNT and CDR2 is YYREEE (reference sequence). The CDR3 is 15 residues long. V lost 0 bases, J lost 4 bases, and 6 bases stayed unmatched.